This entry features one T cell receptor (beta chain) sequence. This entry is derived from a study of blood T cell repertoires in COVID-19. Looking at the study overall: COVID-19 samples from acute and convalescent phases originated in the United States, Italy and Spain. PBMCs, B-cell-depleted T cells, or T cells were the source of the cDNA or gDNA that made up the material.

As handled by the study authors: Reference gene primers were amplified, and this amplification served to estimate nucleated cell counts. Sequencing used immunoSEQ multiplex PCR; TCRdb keeps in-frame clones, though not all of them. The V and J calls and clone size were taken over from that table, and D and trimming were inferred from the DNA. The sample consists of about 310,000 clones, roughly 84% of them appearing once. CDR1 and CDR2 from the germline V gene are SSHAT and FNYEAQ (reference sequence). V gave up 3 bases and J gave up 5 bases, with 22 bases separating them. The CDR3 has 17 amino acids.

The sequenced material came from peripheral blood. The receptor comes from a man over 45 with active or convalescent COVID-19. The chain employs TRBV7-7 and TRBJ1-2, with a tentative D call TRBD1 (6 bases). This chain's CDR3 is CASSFRGPQGRRYGYTF. CDR3 nucleotides: TGTGCCAGCAGCTTCAGAGGCCCGCAGGGGCGTCGATATGGCTACACCTTC. Full variable domain (rest looked up from reference TRBV7-7 and TRBJ1-2): GAGVSQSPRYKVTKRGQDVTLRCDPISSHATLYWYQQALGQGPEFLTYFNYEAQPDKSGLPSDRFSAERPEGSISTLTIQRTEQRDSAMYRCASSFRGPQGRRYGYTFGSGTRLTVV.